Included here is one TCR beta chain sequence, with context. The second PCR ran roughly 7 to 12 cycles with a sample-barcoded 5' primer and J-beta primers. TCRdb re-called the 5' RACE reads with MiXCR, one entry per CDR3 protein. The table shows about 830,000 distinct CDR3 sequences, with 60% to 80% occurring only once. This sample stems from a study of blood T cells in healthy people across ages. Losses at the gene ends were 7 bases for V and 0 bases for J; bases not matched to a gene: 5. The CDR3 covers 14 residues. Per the germline V gene, CDR1 is LNHNV and CDR2 is YYDKDF (reference sequence). The source material was blood. V is TRBV15 and J is TRBJ2-5; 7 positions agree with TRBD1. The sequence derives from a man between 25 and 39 years old in good health. Written as DNA, the CDR3 is TGTGCCACCAAGACAGGGTGGAACCAAGAGACCCAGTACTTC. Amino acid sequence: CATKTGWNQETQYF.